This TCR beta chain was sequenced for a study of follicular helper T cells after annual influenza vaccination. Using immunoSEQ multiplex PCR, the repertoire was profiled, and TCRdb retains in-frame clones only, with some absent. The sample shows some 13,000 clones, roughly 78% of them seen only once. Time point in this sample: 2014-2015 season, pre-vaccination. This TCR derives from an adult who received the influenza vaccine. This material consisted of CXCR5- memory CD4+ T cells sorted from blood, taken on the day of influenza vaccination.

CDR3 protein: CASTRDSLFGSPLHF. The CDR3 DNA sequence: TGTGCCAGCACCAGGGACAGCCTTTTTGGTTCACCCCTCCACTTT. The chain recombines TRBV9 with TRBJ1-6, with 7 bases fitting TRBD1. Germline V gene data show CDR1 as SGDLS and CDR2 as YYNGEE. CDR3 size: 15 residues. V lost 6 bases and J lost 9; bases outside the gene matches: 12.